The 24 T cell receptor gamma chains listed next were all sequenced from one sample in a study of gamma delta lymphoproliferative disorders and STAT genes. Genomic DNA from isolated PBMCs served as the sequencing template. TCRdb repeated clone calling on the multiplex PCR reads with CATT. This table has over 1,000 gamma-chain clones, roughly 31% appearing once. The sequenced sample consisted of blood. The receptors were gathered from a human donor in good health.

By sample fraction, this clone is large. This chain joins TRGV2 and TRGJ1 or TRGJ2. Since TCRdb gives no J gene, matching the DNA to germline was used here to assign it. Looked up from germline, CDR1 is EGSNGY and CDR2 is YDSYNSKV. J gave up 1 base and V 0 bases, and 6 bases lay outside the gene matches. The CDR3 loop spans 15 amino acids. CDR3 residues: CATWDGTPNYYKKLF. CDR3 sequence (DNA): TGTGCCACCTGGGACGGGACTCCCAATTATTATAAGAAACTCTTT.

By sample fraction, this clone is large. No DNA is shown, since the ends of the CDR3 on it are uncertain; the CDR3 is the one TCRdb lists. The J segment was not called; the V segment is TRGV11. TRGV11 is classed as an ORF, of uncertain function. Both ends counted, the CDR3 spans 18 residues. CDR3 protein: CTTVPAGLGTWGYYKKLF.

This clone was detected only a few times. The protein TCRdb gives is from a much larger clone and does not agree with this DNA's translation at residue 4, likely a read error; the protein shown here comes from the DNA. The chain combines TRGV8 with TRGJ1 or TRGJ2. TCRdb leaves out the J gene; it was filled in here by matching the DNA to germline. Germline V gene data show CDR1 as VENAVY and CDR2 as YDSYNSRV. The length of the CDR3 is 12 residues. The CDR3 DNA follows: TGTGCCACCCGGGATACGAATTATAAGAAACTCTTT. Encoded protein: CATRDTNYKKLF.

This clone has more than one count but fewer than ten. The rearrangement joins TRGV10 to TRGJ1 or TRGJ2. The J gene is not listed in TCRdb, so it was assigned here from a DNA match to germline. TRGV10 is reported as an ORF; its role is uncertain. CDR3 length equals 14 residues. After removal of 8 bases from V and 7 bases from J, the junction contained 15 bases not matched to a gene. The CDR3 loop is CAAWVWSGAYKKLF. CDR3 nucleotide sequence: TGTGCTGCGTGGGTTTGGTCTGGGGCGTATAAGAAACTCTTT.

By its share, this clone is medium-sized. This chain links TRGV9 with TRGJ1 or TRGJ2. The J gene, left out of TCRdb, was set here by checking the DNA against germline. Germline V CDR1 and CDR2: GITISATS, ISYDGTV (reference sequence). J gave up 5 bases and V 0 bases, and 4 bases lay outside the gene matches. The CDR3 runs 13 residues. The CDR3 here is CALWEVRHYKKLF. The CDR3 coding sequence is TGTGCCTTGTGGGAGGTGCGTCATTATAAGAAACTCTTT.

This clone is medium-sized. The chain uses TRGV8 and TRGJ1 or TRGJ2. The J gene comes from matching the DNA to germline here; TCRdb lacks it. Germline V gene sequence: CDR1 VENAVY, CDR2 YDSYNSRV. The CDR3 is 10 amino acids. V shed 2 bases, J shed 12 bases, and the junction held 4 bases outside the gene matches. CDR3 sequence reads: CATWDIWKLF. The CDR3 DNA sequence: TGTGCCACCTGGGATATCTGGAAACTCTTT.

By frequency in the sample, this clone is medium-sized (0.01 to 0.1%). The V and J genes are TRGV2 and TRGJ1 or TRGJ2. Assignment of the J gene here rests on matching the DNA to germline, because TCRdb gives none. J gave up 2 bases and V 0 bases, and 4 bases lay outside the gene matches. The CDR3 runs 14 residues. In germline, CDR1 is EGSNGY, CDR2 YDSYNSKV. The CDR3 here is CATWDGPDYYKKLF. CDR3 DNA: TGTGCCACCTGGGACGGGCCGGATTATTATAAGAAACTCTTT.

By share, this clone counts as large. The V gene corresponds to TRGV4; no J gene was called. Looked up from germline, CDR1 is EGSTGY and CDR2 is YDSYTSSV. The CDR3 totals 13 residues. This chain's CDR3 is CATWDGPLWRELF. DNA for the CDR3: TGTGCCACCTGGGATGGGCCCCTTTGGCGGGAACTCTTT.

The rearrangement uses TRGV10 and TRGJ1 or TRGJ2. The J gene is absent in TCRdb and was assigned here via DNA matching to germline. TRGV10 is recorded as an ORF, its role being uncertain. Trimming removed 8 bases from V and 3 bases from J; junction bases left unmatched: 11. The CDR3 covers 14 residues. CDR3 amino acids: CAAWVAMGYYKKLF. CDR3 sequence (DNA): TGTGCTGCGTGGGTCGCGATGGGTTATTATAAGAAACTCTTT.

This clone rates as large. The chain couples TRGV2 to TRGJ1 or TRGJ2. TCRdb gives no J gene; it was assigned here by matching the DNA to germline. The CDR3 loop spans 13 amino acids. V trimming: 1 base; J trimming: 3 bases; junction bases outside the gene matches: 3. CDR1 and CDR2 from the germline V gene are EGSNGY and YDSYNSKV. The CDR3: CATWDGLYYKKLF. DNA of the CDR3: TGTGCCACCTGGGACGGCCTTTATTATAAGAAACTCTTT.

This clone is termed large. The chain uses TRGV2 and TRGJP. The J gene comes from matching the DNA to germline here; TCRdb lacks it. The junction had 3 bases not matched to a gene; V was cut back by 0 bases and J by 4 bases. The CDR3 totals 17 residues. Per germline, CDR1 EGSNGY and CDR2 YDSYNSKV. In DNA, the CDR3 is TGTGCCACCTGGGACGGGACTCAAGAGTTGGGCAAAAAAATCAAGGTATTT. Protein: CATWDGTQELGKKIKVF.

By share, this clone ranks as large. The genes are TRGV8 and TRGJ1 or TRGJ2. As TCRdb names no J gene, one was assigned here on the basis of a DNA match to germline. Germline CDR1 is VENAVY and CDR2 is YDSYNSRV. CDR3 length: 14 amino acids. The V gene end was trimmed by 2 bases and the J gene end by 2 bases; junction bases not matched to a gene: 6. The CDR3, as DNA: TGTGCCACCTGGGATATACCTCATTATTATAAGAAACTCTTT. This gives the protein CATWDIPHYYKKLF.

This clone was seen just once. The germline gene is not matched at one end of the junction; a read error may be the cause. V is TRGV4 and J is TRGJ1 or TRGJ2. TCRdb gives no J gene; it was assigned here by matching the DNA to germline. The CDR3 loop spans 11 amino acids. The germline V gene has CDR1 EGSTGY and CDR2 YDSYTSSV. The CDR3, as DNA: TGTGCCACCCTAACCAATTATATGAAACTCTTT. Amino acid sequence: CATLTNYMKLF.

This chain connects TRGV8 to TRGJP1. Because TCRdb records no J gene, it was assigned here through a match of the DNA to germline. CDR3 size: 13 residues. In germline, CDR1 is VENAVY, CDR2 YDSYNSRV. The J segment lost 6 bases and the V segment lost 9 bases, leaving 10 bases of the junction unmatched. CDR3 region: CATPWMAGWFKIF. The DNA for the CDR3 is TGTGCCACCCCCTGGATGGCTGGTTGGTTCAAGATATTT.

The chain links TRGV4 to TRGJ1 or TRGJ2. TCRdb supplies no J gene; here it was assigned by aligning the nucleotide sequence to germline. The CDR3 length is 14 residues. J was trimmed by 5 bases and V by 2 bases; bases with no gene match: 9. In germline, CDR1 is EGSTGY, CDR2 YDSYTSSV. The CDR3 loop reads CATWDALGDYKKLF. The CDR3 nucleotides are TGTGCCACCTGGGATGCGCTCGGGGATTATAAGAAACTCTTT.

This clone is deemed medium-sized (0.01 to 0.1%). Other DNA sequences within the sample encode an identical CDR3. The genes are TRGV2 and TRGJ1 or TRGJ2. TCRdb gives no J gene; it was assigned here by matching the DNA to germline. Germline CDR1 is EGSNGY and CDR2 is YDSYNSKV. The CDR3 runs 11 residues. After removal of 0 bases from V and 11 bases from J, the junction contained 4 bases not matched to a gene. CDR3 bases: TGTGCCACCTGGGACGGGCCTCAGAAACTCTTT. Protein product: CATWDGPQKLF.

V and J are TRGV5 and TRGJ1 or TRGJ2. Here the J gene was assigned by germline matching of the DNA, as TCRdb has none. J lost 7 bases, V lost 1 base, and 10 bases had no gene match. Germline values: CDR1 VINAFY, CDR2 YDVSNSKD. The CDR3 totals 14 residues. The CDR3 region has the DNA TGTGCCACCTGGGACAGTCCCTGCTACTATAAGAAACTCTTT. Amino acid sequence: CATWDSPCYYKKLF.

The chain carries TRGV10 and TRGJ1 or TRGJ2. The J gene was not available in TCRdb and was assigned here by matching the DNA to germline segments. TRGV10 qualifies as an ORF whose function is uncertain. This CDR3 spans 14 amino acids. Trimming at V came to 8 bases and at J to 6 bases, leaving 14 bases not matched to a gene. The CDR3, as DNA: TGTGCTGCGTGGGATAGTGAGATGGCTTATAAGAAACTCTTT. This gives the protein CAAWDSEMAYKKLF.

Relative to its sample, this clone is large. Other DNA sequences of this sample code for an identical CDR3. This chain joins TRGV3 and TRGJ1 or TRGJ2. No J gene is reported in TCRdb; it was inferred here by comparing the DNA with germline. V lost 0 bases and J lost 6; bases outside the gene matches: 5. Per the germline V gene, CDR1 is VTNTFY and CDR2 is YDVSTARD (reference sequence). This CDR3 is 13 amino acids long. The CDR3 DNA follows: TGTGCCACCTGGGACAGGCTAGGTTATAAGAAACTCTTT. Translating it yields CATWDRLGYKKLF.

In nucleotides, the CDR3 is TGTGCCACCTGGGATACCACTGGTTGGTTCAAGATATTT. It translates to CATWDTTGWFKIF. This chain joins TRGV8 and TRGJP1. The J gene, absent from TCRdb, was called here by matching the DNA to germline. The germline V gene encodes CDR1 VENAVY and CDR2 YDSYNSRV. V was pared by 2 bases and J by 3 bases, with 0 bases of the junction left unmatched. The length of the CDR3 is 13 residues.

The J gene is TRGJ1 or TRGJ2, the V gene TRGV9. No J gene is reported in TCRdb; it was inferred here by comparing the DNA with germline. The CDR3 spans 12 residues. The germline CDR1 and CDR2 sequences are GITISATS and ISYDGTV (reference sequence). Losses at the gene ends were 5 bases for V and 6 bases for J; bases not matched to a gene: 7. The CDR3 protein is CALWGSGYKKLF. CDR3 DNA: TGTGCCTTGTGGGGGAGCGGTTATAAGAAACTCTTT.

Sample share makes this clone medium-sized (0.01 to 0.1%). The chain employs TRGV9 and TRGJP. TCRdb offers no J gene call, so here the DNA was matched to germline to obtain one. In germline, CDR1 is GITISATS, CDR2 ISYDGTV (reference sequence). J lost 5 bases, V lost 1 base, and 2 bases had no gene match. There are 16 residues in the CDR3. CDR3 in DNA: TGTGCCTTGTGGGAGGTCAAAGAGTTGGGCAAAAAAATCAAGGTATTT. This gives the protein CALWEVKELGKKIKVF.

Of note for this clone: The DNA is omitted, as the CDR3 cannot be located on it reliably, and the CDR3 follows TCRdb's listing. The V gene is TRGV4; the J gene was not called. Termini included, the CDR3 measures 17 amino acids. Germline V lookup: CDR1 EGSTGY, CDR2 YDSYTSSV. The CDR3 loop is CATWDQKRNSLAVEQHF.

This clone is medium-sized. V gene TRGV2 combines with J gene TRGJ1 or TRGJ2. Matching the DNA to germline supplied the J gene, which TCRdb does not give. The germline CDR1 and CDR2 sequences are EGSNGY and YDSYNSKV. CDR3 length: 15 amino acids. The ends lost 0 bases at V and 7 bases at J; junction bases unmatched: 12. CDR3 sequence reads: CATWDGQREGYKKLF. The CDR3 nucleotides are TGTGCCACCTGGGACGGGCAAAGGGAAGGATATAAGAAACTCTTT.